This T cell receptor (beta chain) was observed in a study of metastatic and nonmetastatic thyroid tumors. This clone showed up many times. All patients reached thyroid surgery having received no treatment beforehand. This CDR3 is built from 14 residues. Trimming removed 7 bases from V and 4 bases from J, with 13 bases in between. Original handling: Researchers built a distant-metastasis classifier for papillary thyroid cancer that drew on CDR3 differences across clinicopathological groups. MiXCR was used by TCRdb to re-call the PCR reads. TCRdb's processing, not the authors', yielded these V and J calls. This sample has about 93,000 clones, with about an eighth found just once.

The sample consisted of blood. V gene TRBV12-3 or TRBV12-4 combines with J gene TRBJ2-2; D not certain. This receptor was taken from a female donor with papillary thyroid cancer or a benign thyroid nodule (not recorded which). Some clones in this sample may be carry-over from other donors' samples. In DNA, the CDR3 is TGTGCCAGCATGCTAAGTCTGGGCACCGGGGAGCTGTTTTTT. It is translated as CASMLSLGTGELFF.